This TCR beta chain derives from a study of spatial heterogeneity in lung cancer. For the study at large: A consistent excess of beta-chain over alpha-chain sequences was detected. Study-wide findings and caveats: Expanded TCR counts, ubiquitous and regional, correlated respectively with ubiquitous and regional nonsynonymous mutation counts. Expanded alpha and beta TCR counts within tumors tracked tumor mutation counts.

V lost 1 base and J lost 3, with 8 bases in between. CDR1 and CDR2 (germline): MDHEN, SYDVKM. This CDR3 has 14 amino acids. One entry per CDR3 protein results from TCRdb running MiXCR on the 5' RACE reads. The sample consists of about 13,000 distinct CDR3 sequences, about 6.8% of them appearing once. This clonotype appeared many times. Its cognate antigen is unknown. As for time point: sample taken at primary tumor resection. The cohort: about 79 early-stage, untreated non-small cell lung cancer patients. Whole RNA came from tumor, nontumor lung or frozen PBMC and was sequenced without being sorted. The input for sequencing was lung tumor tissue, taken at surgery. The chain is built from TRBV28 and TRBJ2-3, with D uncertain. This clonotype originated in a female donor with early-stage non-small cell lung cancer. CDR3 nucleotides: TGTGCCAGCAGTTTATTAGGCCGGACAGATACGCAGTATTTT. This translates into CASSLLGRTDTQYF.